This T cell receptor (beta chain) emerged from a study of cytomegalovirus exposure and HLA in healthy donors. Findings and limits, study-wide: There were some public TCRs occurring in many donors, but most TCR sequences were rare. The tendency of first-cohort TCR clusters to co-occur in the roughly 110 validation repertoires was identified by a subsequent analysis.

The protocol was immunoSEQ multiplex PCR, while the TCRdb copy is restricted to in-frame clones and leaves out a portion. The data hold tens of thousands of clones, with approximately 93% observed a single time. The V gene's germline CDR1 is MNHEY and CDR2 SVGAGI. The J segment lost 7 bases and the V segment lost 5 bases, leaving 6 bases of the junction unmatched. The CDR3 has 15 residues. On this clone: The antigen remains unidentified.

This receptor was taken from a man between 18 and 35 years old in good health and CMV-seropositive. Material for sequencing was PBMCs. The gene calls are TRBV6-5 and TRBJ2-4, with 12 nucleotides matching TRBD2. CDR3 protein: CASSASGRARNIQYF. The CDR3 coding sequence is TGTGCCAGCAGTGCTAGCGGGAGGGCCCGGAACATTCAGTACTTC.